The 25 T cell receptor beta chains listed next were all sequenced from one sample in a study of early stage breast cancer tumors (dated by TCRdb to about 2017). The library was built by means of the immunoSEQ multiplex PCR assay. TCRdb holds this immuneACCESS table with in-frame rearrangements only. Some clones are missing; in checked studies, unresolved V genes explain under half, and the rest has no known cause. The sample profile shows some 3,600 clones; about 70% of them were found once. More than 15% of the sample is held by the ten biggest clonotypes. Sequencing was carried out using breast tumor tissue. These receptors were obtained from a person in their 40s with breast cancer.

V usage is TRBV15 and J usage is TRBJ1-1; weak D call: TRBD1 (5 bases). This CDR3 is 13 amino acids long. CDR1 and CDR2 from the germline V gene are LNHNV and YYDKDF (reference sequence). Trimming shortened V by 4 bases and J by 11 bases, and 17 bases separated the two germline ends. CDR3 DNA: TGTGCCACCAGCAAGGACGACAGACAACGGGCTTTCTTT. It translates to CATSKDDRQRAFF. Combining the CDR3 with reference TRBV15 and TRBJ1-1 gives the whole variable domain DAMVIQNPRYQVTQFGKPVTLSCSQTLNHNVMYWYQQKSSQAPKLLFHYYDKDFNNEADTPDNFQSRRPNTSFCFLDIRSPGLGDTAMYLCATSKDDRQRAFFGQGTRLTVV.

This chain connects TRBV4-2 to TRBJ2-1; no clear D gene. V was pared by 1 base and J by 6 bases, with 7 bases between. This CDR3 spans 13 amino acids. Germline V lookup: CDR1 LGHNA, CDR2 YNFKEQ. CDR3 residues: CASSQGSFNEQFF. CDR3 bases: TGTGCCAGCAGCCAAGGATCATTCAATGAGCAGTTCTTC.

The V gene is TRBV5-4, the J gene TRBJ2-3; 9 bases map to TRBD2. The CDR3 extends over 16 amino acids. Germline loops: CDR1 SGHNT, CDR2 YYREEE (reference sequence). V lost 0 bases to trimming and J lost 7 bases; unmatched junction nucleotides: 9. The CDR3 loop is CASSLVGPSGTNTQYF. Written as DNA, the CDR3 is TGTGCCAGCAGCTTGGTTGGCCCTAGCGGGACCAATACGCAGTATTTT.

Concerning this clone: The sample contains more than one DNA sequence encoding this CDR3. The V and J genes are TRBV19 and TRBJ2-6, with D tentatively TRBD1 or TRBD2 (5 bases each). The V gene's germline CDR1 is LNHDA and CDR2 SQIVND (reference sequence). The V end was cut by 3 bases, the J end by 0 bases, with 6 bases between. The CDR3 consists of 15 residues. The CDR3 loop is CASSIGGSGANVLTF. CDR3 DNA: TGTGCCAGTAGTATTGGGGGCTCTGGGGCCAACGTCCTGACTTTC.

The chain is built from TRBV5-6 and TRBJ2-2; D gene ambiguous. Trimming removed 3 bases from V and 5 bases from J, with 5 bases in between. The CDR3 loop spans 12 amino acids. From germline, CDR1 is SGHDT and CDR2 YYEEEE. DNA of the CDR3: TGTGCCAGCAGCTCAATAACCGGGGAGCTGTTTTTT. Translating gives CASSSITGELFF.

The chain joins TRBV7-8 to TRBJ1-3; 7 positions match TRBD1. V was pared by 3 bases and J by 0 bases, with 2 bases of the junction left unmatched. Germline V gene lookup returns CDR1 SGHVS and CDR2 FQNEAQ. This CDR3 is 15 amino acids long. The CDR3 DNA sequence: TGTGCCAGCAGCTTGGACAGGACCTCTGGAAACACCATATATTTT. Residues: CASSLDRTSGNTIYF.

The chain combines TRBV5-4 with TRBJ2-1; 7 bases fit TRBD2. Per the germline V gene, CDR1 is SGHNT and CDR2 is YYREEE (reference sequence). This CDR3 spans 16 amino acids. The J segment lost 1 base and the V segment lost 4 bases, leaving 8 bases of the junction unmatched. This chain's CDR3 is CASSGGGSTSYNEQFF. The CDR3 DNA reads TGTGCCAGCAGCGGGGGGGGGAGTACTTCCTACAATGAGCAGTTCTTC.

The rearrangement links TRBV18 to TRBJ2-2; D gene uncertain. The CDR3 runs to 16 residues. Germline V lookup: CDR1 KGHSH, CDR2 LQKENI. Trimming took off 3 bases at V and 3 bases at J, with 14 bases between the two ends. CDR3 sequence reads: CASSPRDQVYTGELFF. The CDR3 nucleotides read TGTGCCAGCTCACCTCGCGACCAGGTGTACACCGGGGAGCTGTTTTTT.

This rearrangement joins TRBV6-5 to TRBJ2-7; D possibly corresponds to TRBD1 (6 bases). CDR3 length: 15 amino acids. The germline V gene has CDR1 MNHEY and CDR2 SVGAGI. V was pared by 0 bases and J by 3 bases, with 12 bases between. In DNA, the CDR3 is TGTGCCAGCAGTTACTCGTGGGGGACACACTACGAGCAGTACTTC. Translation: CASSYSWGTHYEQYF.

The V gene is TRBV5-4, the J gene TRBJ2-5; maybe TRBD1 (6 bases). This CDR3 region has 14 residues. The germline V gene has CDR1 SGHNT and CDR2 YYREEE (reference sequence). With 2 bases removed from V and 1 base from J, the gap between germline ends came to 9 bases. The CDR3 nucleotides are TGTGCCAGCAGCTTACAGGGAATCCAAGAGACCCAGTACTTC. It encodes CASSLQGIQETQYF.

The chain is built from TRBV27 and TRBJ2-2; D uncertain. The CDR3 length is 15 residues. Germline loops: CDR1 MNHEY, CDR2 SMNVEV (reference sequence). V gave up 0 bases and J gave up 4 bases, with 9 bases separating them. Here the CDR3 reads CASSLSSRSTGELFF. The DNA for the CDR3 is TGTGCCAGCAGTTTATCGTCTCGGAGCACCGGGGAGCTGTTTTTT.

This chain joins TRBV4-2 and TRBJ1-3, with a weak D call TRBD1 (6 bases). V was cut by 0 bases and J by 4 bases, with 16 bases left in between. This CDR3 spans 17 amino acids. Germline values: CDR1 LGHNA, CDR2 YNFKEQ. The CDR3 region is CASSQDRQGWGGNTIYF. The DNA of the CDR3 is TGTGCCAGCAGCCAAGATCGGCAGGGGTGGGGAGGAAACACCATATATTTT.

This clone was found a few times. The DNA for the CDR3 is TGTGCCAGCAGCCCGACCCGCATTGAGCAGTTCTTC. It codes for CASSPTRIEQFF. The rearrangement uses TRBV28 and TRBJ2-1; D is undetermined. Germline V gene data show CDR1 as MDHEN and CDR2 as SYDVKM. V lost 6 bases to trimming and J lost 9 bases, with 12 bases between them. The CDR3 spans 12 residues.

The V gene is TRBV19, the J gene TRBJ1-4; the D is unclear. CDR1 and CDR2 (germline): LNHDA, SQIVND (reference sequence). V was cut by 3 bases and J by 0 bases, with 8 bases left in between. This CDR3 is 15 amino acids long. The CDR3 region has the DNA TGTGCCAGTAGTATGGGAATAGCAACTAATGAAAAACTGTTTTTT. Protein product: CASSMGIATNEKLFF.

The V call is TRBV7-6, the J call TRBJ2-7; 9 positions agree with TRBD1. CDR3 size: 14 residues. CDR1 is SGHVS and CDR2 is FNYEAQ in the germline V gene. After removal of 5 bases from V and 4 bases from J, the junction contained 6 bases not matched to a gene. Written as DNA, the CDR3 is TGTGCCAGCAGCCCTCGACAGGGGGGGTACGAGCAGTACTTC. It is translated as CASSPRQGGYEQYF.

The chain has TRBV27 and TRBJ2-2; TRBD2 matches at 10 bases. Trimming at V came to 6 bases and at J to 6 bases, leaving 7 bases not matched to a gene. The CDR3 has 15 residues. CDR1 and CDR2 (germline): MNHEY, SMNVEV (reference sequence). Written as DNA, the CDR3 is TGTGCCAGCAGATACACTAGCGGGATAGCCGGGGAGCTGTTTTTT. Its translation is CASRYTSGIAGELFF.

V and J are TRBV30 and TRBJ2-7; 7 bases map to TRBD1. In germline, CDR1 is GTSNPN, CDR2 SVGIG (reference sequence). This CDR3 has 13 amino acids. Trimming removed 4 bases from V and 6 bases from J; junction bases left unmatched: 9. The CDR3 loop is CAWIQDRAGEQYF. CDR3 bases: TGTGCCTGGATTCAAGACAGGGCGGGCGAGCAGTACTTC.

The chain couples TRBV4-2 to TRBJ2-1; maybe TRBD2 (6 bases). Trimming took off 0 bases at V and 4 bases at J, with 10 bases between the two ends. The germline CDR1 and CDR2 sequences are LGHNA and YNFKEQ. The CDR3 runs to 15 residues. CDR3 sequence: CASSQDRRVYNEQFF. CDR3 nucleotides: TGTGCCAGCAGCCAAGACAGGAGGGTTTACAATGAGCAGTTCTTC.

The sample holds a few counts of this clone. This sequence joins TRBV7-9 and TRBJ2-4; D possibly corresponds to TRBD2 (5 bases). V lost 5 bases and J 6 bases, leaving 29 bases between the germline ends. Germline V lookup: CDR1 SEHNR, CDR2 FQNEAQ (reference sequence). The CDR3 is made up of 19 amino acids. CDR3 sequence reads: CASSRFGERDQRMGNIQYF. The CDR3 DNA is TGTGCCAGCAGCCGTTTTGGGGAGCGCGATCAACGAATGGGAAACATTCAGTACTTC.

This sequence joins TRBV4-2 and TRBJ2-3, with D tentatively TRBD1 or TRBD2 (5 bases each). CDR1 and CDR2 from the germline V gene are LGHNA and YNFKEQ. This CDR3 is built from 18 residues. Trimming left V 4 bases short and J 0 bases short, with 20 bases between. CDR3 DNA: TGTGCCAGCAGCCCCGCCTCCGGGACCCCGAGGAGCACAGATACGCAGTATTTT. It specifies CASSPASGTPRSTDTQYF.

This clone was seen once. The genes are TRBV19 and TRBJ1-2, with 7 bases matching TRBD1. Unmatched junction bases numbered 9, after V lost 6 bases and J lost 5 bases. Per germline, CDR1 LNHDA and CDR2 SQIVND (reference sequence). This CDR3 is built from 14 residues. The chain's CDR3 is CASRHIETGYGYTF. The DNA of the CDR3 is TGTGCCAGTAGACATATTGAGACAGGGTATGGCTACACCTTC.

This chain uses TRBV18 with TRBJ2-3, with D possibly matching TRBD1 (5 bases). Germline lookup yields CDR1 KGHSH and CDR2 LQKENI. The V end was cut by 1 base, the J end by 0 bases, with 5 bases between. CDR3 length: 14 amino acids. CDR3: CASSPQGSTDTQYF. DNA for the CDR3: TGTGCCAGCTCACCACAGGGGAGCACAGATACGCAGTATTTT.

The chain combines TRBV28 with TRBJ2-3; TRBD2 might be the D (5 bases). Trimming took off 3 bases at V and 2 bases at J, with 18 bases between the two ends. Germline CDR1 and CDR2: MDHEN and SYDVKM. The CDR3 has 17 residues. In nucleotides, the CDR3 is TGTGCCAGCAGTTTCCCCCTTGGAAGCGGACCCACAGATACGCAGTATTTT. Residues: CASSFPLGSGPTDTQYF. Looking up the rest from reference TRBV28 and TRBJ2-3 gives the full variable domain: DVKVTQSSRYLVKRTGEKVFLECVQDMDHENMFWYRQDPGLGLRLIYFSYDVKMKEKGDIPEGYSVSREKKERFSLILESASTNQTSMYLCASSFPLGSGPTDTQYFGPGTRLTVL.

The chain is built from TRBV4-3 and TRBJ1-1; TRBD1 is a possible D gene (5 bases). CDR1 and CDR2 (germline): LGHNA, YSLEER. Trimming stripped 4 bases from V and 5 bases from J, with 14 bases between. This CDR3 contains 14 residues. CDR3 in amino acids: CASSPGGPRTEAFF. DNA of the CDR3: TGCGCCAGCAGCCCGGGGGGTCCTCGGACTGAAGCTTTCTTT.

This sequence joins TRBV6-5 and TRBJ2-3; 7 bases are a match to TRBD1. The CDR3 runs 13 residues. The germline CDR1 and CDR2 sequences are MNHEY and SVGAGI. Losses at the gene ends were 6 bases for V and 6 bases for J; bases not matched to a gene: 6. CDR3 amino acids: CASRDKQGDTQYF. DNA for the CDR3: TGTGCCAGCAGGGACAAACAGGGGGATACGCAGTATTTT.